These 26 T cell receptor beta chains were all obtained from the same sample, sequenced in a study of blood T cells in healthy people across ages. Using a J-beta primer mix together with a sample-barcoded 5' primer, a second PCR was run for roughly 6 to 12 cycles. TCRdb itself ran the 5' RACE reads through MiXCR, one entry per CDR3 protein. The sample shows approximately 730,000 distinct CDR3 sequences, less than 70% of them seen only once. Sequencing was performed on blood. The receptors here all came from a man older than 75 in good health.

The chain uses TRBV28 and TRBJ2-2, with 13 bases identical to TRBD2. J lost 8 bases, V lost 3 bases, and 3 bases had no gene match. The germline gives CDR1 MDHEN, CDR2 SYDVKM. This CDR3 contains 15 residues. CDR3 DNA sequence: TGTGCCAGCAGTTTTGGACTAGCGGGAGCTGGGGAGCTGTTTTTT. Encoded protein: CASSFGLAGAGELFF.

As regards this clonotype: An end of the junction differs from the germline gene, which may be a read error. The chain links TRBV28 to TRBJ2-5; a possible D gene is TRBD1 (6 bases). The CDR3 has 15 residues. Germline CDR1 MDHEN, CDR2 SYDVKM. CDR3 nucleotide sequence: TGTGCCAGCAGCCTACAGGGCCGCTCCCAAGCGACCCAGTACTTC. It specifies CASSLQGRSQATQYF.

The CDR3, as DNA: TGTGCCAGCAGTTTCCAGGGGGTCGGCAATGAGCAGTTCTTC. It yields the protein CASSFQGVGNEQFF. The chain recombines TRBV27 with TRBJ2-1, with 7 bases fitting TRBD1. V dropped 3 bases and J dropped 6; count of bases not matched to a gene: 5. Germline V gene lookup returns CDR1 MNHEY and CDR2 SMNVEV (reference sequence). The length of the CDR3 is 14 residues.

The V call is TRBV7-6, the J call TRBJ2-6; D unclear. The CDR3 is 17 amino acids. Germline V gene lookup returns CDR1 SGHVS and CDR2 FNYEAQ. Trimming stripped 4 bases from V and 0 bases from J, with 13 bases between. In DNA, the CDR3 is TGTGCCAGCAGCTCATTGTGGGCCCGCTCTGGGGCCAACGTCCTGACTTTC. Translating it yields CASSSLWARSGANVLTF.

The V gene is TRBV25-1, the J gene TRBJ2-1; 8 nucleotides match TRBD2. The V gene's germline CDR1 is MGHDK and CDR2 SYGVNS. The CDR3 covers 16 residues. Trimming cost V 6 bases and J 9 bases; bases outside gene matches: 16. CDR3 loop: CASSGLGTRASGEQFF. The CDR3 nucleotides are TGTGCCAGCAGCGGGCTCGGGACTAGGGCTTCCGGTGAGCAGTTCTTC.

V is TRBV6-5 and J is TRBJ2-1; TRBD1 agrees at 9 bases. The CDR3 is 16 amino acids. Germline assignment: CDR1 MNHEY and CDR2 SVGAGI. V was pared by 5 bases and J by 2 bases, with 7 bases of the junction left unmatched. CDR3 coding DNA: TGTGCCAGCAGTCGGACAGGGGCTGGTACCTACAATGAGCAGTTCTTC. It specifies CASSRTGAGTYNEQFF.

The chain is built from TRBV7-2 and TRBJ2-3; tentatively, D is TRBD2 (6 bases). CDR1 and CDR2 from the germline V gene are SGHTA and FQGNSA. Trimming took off 2 bases at V and 14 bases at J, with 20 bases between the two ends. The CDR3 is made up of 14 amino acids. The CDR3 protein is CASSLSGSDRYAYF. DNA of the CDR3: TGTGCCAGCAGCTTATCCGGGAGTGATAGATACGCGTATTTT.

The chain couples TRBV9 to TRBJ2-1, with D possibly being TRBD2 (8 bases). The CDR3 is 18 residues long. CDR1 and CDR2 (germline): SGDLS, YYNGEE. Deletions cut 0 bases from V and 3 bases from J, with 19 bases between. The CDR3 region has the DNA TGTGCCAGCAGCGTAGAAAACAGGGGCGGGAGGATCTACAATGAGCAGTTCTTC. It translates to CASSVENRGGRIYNEQFF.

In the case of this clonotype: Compared with germline, one end of the junction differs, possibly owing to a read error. The rearrangement uses TRBV27 and TRBJ2-5; TRBD2 agrees at 11 bases. CDR3 length: 16 residues. Germline CDR1 and CDR2: MNHEY and SMNVEV (reference sequence). For the CDR3, the DNA is TGCGCCAGCAGCCCGCGACTAGCGGGACGCCAAGAGACCCAGTACTTC. The encoded protein is CASSPRLAGRQETQYF.

The sample holds a few counts of this clonotype. The chain employs TRBV24-1 and TRBJ2-7; D remains unclear. CDR3 length: 15 residues. Looked up from germline, CDR1 is KGHDR and CDR2 is SFDVKD. The V and J ends lost 1 base and 2 bases respectively, with 11 bases between them. CDR3 protein: CATSDFRAPPYEQYF. CDR3 in DNA: TGTGCCACCAGTGATTTCCGGGCGCCGCCCTACGAGCAGTACTTC.

The CDR3 DNA follows: TGTGCTAGTGGTTACAAGAACACTGAAGCTTTCTTT. This translates into CASGYKNTEAFF. This sequence joins TRBV12-5 and TRBJ1-1, with D hard to call. The V and J ends lost 4 bases and 1 base respectively, with 4 bases between them. The CDR3 length is 12 residues. Germline V lookup: CDR1 LGHNT, CDR2 FRNRAP.

With respect to this clonotype: The junction differs from germline at one of its ends, possibly a read error. The V and J genes are TRBV2 and TRBJ1-2; D is perhaps TRBD1 (6 bases). CDR3 length equals 13 residues. Germline CDR1 is SNHLY and CDR2 is FYNNEI. CDR3 nucleotides: TGTGCCGGCAGTGAAACGGGCGGGGGCGGCTACACCTTC. The encoded protein is CAGSETGGGGYTF.

This clonotype came up a few times. The chain links TRBV27 to TRBJ2-5; the D is unclear. The length of the CDR3 is 13 residues. The germline CDR1 and CDR2 sequences are MNHEY and SMNVEV (reference sequence). Trimming cost V 5 bases and J 4 bases, with 11 bases left between them. Written as DNA, the CDR3 is TGTGCCAGCAGTGTCGGACGCGGAGAGACCCAGTACTTC. This translates into CASSVGRGETQYF.

The J gene is TRBJ2-7, the V gene TRBV5-1; D perhaps matches TRBD1 (6 bases). V lost 5 bases to trimming and J lost 6 bases, with 15 bases between them. CDR3 length equals 13 residues. Per germline, CDR1 SGHRS and CDR2 YFSETQ. CDR3 residues: CASRGLQGGEQYF. The CDR3 coding sequence is TGCGCCAGCAGAGGTCTACAGGGCGGCGAGCAGTACTTC.

The chain couples TRBV7-2 to TRBJ2-7; D not resolved. This CDR3 comprises 11 residues. V was shortened by 4 bases and J by 12 bases, with 13 bases between the two germline ends. CDR1 is SGHTA, CDR2 FQGNSA, per germline. For the CDR3, the DNA is TGTGCCAGCAGCTCCCGTGCCGCACGGTACTTC. This gives the protein CASSSRAARYF.

The chain joins TRBV12-3 or TRBV12-4 to TRBJ1-1, with D possibly being TRBD1 (6 bases). This CDR3 region has 16 residues. V lost 3 bases and J 0 bases, leaving 14 bases between the germline ends. The CDR3 DNA reads as TGTGCCAGCAGTTTGACGGCAGGGGCCGTGAACACTGAAGCTTTCTTT. Translated: CASSLTAGAVNTEAFF.

The chain combines TRBV24-1 with TRBJ2-6, with 9 bases matching TRBD1. Per the germline V gene, CDR1 is KGHDR and CDR2 is SFDVKD. Trimming removed 3 bases from V and 3 bases from J; junction bases left unmatched: 5. The CDR3 is 17 residues long. The CDR3 DNA reads as TGTGCCACCAGTGATCCACAGGGGGCGGATGGGGCCAACGTCCTGACTTTC. Protein: CATSDPQGADGANVLTF.

This clonotype was observed a few times. This sequence joins TRBV12-3 or TRBV12-4 and TRBJ2-1; no clear D. Between the trimmed V and J ends, which lost 8 bases and 0 bases, there was a span of 5 bases. The CDR3 has 12 amino acids. The CDR3 nucleotides read TGTGCCAGCCGCGGCTCCTACAATGAGCAGTTCTTC. It is translated as CASRGSYNEQFF.

The V and J genes are TRBV6-6 and TRBJ1-3; no reliable D call. The CDR3 extends over 12 amino acids. Germline V gene lookup returns CDR1 MNHNY and CDR2 SVGAGI (reference sequence). The CDR3 sequence: CAVGGTMNTIYF. As DNA, the CDR3 is TGTGCTGTTGGCGGAACTATGAACACCATATATTTT.

This clonotype was seen only a few times. V and J are TRBV29-1 and TRBJ2-1; D is uncertain. Trimming removed 3 bases from V and 9 bases from J, with 9 bases in between. This CDR3 has 11 amino acids. Germline-derived CDR1 and CDR2 are SQVTM and ANQGSEA. CDR3 in DNA: TGCAGCGTTGATGGCCACGGTGAGCAGTTCTTC. Residues: CSVDGHGEQFF.

In DNA form, the CDR3 reads TGCAGTGCTATACAGGGGGACCAGCCCCAGCATTTT. This codes for CSAIQGDQPQHF. This chain links TRBV20-1 with TRBJ1-5, with 8 nucleotides matching TRBD1. The V segment lost 4 bases and the J segment 7 bases; nucleotides outside the gene matches: 3. Germline loops: CDR1 DFQATT, CDR2 SNEGSKA (reference sequence). CDR3 length equals 12 residues.

The V and J genes are TRBV28 and TRBJ1-5; D not resolved. CDR3 size: 15 residues. Between the trimmed V and J ends, which lost 7 bases and 0 bases, there was a span of 13 bases. Germline loops: CDR1 MDHEN, CDR2 SYDVKM. In DNA form, the CDR3 reads TGTGCCAGCACCGTGGGCACCTTTAGCAATCAGCCCCAGCATTTT. This codes for CASTVGTFSNQPQHF.

CDR3 loop: CASSEGGQGYEKLFF. In DNA form, the CDR3 reads TGTGCCAGCAGCGAAGGCGGACAGGGATACGAAAAACTGTTTTTT. The chain has TRBV11-2 and TRBJ1-4; 8 nucleotides align to TRBD1. The CDR3 spans 15 residues. Losses at the gene ends were 5 bases for V and 8 bases for J; bases not matched to a gene: 10. CDR1 SGHAT and CDR2 FQNNGV come from the germline V gene.

The gene calls are TRBV11-2 and TRBJ2-1; TRBD2 is a possible D gene (5 bases). This CDR3 spans 17 amino acids. In germline, CDR1 is SGHAT, CDR2 FQNNGV. V lost 4 bases and J 5 bases, leaving 21 bases between the germline ends. CDR3 DNA sequence: TGTGCCAGCAGCTCTTTTGCCGGACCCCGGGAAGACAATGAGCAGTTCTTC. Translated, it gives CASSSFAGPREDNEQFF.

This clonotype was counted between two and nine times. The chain joins TRBV6-1 to TRBJ1-5; D is unresolved. The germline V and J ends were trimmed by 6 bases and 3 bases, with 9 bases remaining between them. The germline V gene encodes CDR1 MNHNS and CDR2 SASEGT. The CDR3 covers 13 residues. The CDR3 region is CASRDGFNQPQHF. In nucleotides, the CDR3 is TGTGCCAGCAGGGACGGGTTCAATCAGCCCCAGCATTTT.

This chain uses TRBV5-6 with TRBJ2-1; 9 bases fit TRBD2. Germline lookup yields CDR1 SGHDT and CDR2 YYEEEE. The V and J ends lost 0 bases and 12 bases, in that order; junction bases with no gene match: 13. CDR3 length equals 16 residues. The CDR3 region is CASSLGRLAGPGGQFF. The CDR3 region has the DNA TGTGCCAGCAGCTTGGGTCGGCTAGCGGGGCCAGGGGGGCAGTTCTTC.